This T cell receptor beta chain was identified in a study of cytomegalovirus exposure and HLA in healthy donors. Regarding the study as a whole: In a later analysis, a missense DCLRE1C variant was linked to TCR beta V- and J-gene trimming.

Primers included in the PCR were 60 Vbeta and 13 Jbeta primers. The table came from immunoSEQ multiplex PCR; TCRdb's copy has only in-frame clones and leaves some out. The data hold under 250,000 clones, with 70% to 80% observed a single time. As to this clone: Its antigen remains unknown.

Germline loops: CDR1 MNHEY, CDR2 SVGAGI. This CDR3 spans 14 amino acids. V lost 4 bases to trimming and J lost 4 bases; unmatched junction nucleotides: 3. Sequenced sample: PBMCs. The chain joins TRBV6-5 to TRBJ1-2; 10 nucleotides agree with TRBD1. This TCR was sampled from a male donor in good health and CMV-seronegative. DNA of the CDR3: TGTGCCAGCAGTTTGCGGGACAGGGGCTATGGCTACACCTTC. Translated: CASSLRDRGYGYTF.